The clone carrying this TCR beta chain appeared a few times. Antigen: not known. To make TCR beta libraries, researchers used iRepertoire HTBI primers and Arm-PCR of CDR3 regions. MiXCR, applied by TCRdb to the multiplex PCR reads, yields one record per CDR3 protein. The sample includes 600,000 to 650,000 distinct CDR3 sequences, roughly 15% seen only once; the top ten take about 20%. V gave up 4 bases and J gave up 6 bases, with 8 bases separating them. The germline CDR1 and CDR2 sequences are SEHNR and FQNEAQ (reference sequence). The CDR3 runs to 12 residues. This specimen comes from a study of regulatory T cells in long-lasting Graves disease. This sample's time point: newly diagnosed GD, antithyroid drugs for less than 3 months. Isolated PBMC RNA provided the starting material for the TCR library. The diagnosis of Graves' disease used American Thyroid Association guidelines. Study-wide results and limits: TCR diversity was lower in persistent Graves' patients (versus newly diagnosed ones).

The same sample was also used in a study of T cells in Graves' hyperthyroidism and ophthalmopathy. That work adds: A lack of ophthalmopathy progression within 18 months defined stable Graves' hyperthyroidism. Also found in blood were most expanded thyroid clonotypes above 0.001.

Sequencing used peripheral blood mononuclear cells (PBMCs), obtained at new diagnosis, from a patient treated with antithyroid drugs. The source of this sequence is a woman in her twenties or thirties with Graves disease. This chain joins TRBV7-9 and TRBJ2-3; D is ambiguous. The CDR3 DNA reads TGTGCCAGCAGCTACCCCATGGATACGCAGTATTTT. Protein: CASSYPMDTQYF.